Below are 29 T cell receptor beta chains sequenced from a single sample in a study of blood T cell dynamics during melanoma immunotherapy. Clones were read by immunoSEQ multiplex PCR, and TCRdb kept only the in-frame ones, dropping some. The table lists tens of thousands of clones, around 85% of them singletons. Time point reported: pre-treatment baseline. This material consisted of blood, taken from a patient treated with checkpoint blockade. These receptors were taken from a human donor with melanoma.

V is TRBV7-3 and J is TRBJ2-3; a possible D gene is TRBD2 (6 bases). V lost 2 bases and J lost 1, with 16 bases in between. The CDR3 has 17 amino acids. The germline V gene encodes CDR1 SGHTA and CDR2 FQGTGA. Written as DNA, the CDR3 is TGTGCCAGCAGCTTAGGTACAGCGGGCCGAGGCACAGATACGCAGTATTTT. Its protein is CASSLGTAGRGTDTQYF.

The chain couples TRBV28 to TRBJ2-7, with 12 bases matching TRBD2. The germline V gene has CDR1 MDHEN and CDR2 SYDVKM. V lost 8 bases and J lost 0; bases outside the gene matches: 11. The length of the CDR3 is 17 residues. The CDR3 loop is CASPKGLAGSSSYEQYF. The CDR3 DNA reads as TGTGCCAGCCCAAAAGGACTAGCGGGATCTTCCTCCTACGAGCAGTACTTC. Variable domain in full (rest from reference TRBV28 and TRBJ2-7): DVKVTQSSRYLVKRTGEKVFLECVQDMDHENMFWYRQDPGLGLRLIYFSYDVKMKEKGDIPEGYSVSREKKERFSLILESASTNQTSMYLCASPKGLAGSSSYEQYFGPGTRLTVT.

Here the CDR3 DNA reads TGTGCCACCTCCGGGACAGGATACTATGGCTACACCTTC. Its protein is CATSGTGYYGYTF. The chain employs TRBV2 and TRBJ1-2, with TRBD1 identical over 8 bases. V lost 10 bases to trimming and J lost 3 bases; unmatched junction nucleotides: 7. The CDR3 is 13 amino acids. Looked up from germline, CDR1 is SNHLY and CDR2 is FYNNEI.

This clone was observed a single time. V and J are TRBV9 and TRBJ2-6; a weak D match, TRBD2 (6 bases). The CDR3 sequence is 15 residues long. With 0 bases removed from V and 10 bases from J, the gap between germline ends came to 14 bases. Germline CDR1 SGDLS, CDR2 YYNGEE. CDR3 DNA sequence: TGTGCCAGCAGCGTAGGCATAGGGACTCCAAACGTCCTGACTTTC. Translating gives CASSVGIGTPNVLTF.

This clone was detected a few times. The chain links TRBV27 to TRBJ2-1, with TRBD2 as a possible D gene (6 bases). Trimming shortened V by 1 base and J by 8 bases, and 9 bases separated the two germline ends. The CDR3 extends over 13 amino acids. The germline V gene has CDR1 MNHEY and CDR2 SMNVEV (reference sequence). DNA for the CDR3: TGTGCCAGCAGTTTATTGCGGAGGGATGAGCAGTTCTTC. Protein product: CASSLLRRDEQFF.

As for this clone: Additional DNA sequences in this sample encode the identical CDR3. The V and J genes are TRBV28 and TRBJ2-7; D is perhaps TRBD1 (5 bases). CDR3 length: 12 residues. Germline lookup yields CDR1 MDHEN and CDR2 SYDVKM. Trimming shortened V by 10 bases and J by 5 bases, and 15 bases separated the two germline ends. The CDR3 DNA sequence: TGTGCCATCTCACTCACAGGAGACGAGCAGTACTTC. It yields the protein CAISLTGDEQYF.

V and J are TRBV7-9 and TRBJ1-2; 11 bases are shared with TRBD1. The CDR3 runs 16 residues. After removal of 1 base from V and 4 bases from J, the junction contained 5 bases not matched to a gene. Germline CDR1 SEHNR, CDR2 FQNEAQ (reference sequence). In nucleotides, the CDR3 is TGTGCCAGCAGCTTAGGGACAGGGGGCGATACCTATGGCTACACCTTC. Protein sequence: CASSLGTGGDTYGYTF.

This chain links TRBV10-1 with TRBJ2-7; tentative D call: TRBD1 (5 bases). The V end lost 5 bases, the J end lost 0 bases, and 14 bases lay between the germline ends. Germline-derived CDR1 and CDR2 are WNHNN and SYGVQD (reference sequence). This CDR3 is built from 15 residues. The chain's CDR3 is CASSITQVSSYEQYF. For the CDR3, the DNA is TGCGCCAGCAGTATAACACAGGTTAGCTCCTACGAGCAGTACTTC.

This clone appeared once. V is TRBV11-2 and J is TRBJ1-2; D unresolved. The CDR3 is 15 amino acids. From germline, CDR1 is SGHAT and CDR2 FQNNGV. Trimming pared 0 bases from V and 0 bases from J, leaving 8 bases between. This chain's CDR3 is CASSLEGSPNYGYTF. The CDR3 DNA sequence: TGTGCCAGCAGCTTAGAGGGCAGCCCTAACTATGGCTACACCTTC.

V is TRBV6-5 and J is TRBJ2-7; the match to TRBD2 covers 9 bases. The V gene end was trimmed by 2 bases and the J gene end by 7 bases; junction bases not matched to a gene: 9. Germline V gene sequence: CDR1 MNHEY, CDR2 SVGAGI. The CDR3 spans 15 residues. The CDR3 DNA reads TGTGCCAGCAGTTACGGGCGGGAGGGCCTGGGAGAGCAGTACTTC. Its protein product is CASSYGREGLGEQYF.

The chain joins TRBV15 to TRBJ2-1, with TRBD2 matching 11 bases. CDR3 length equals 17 residues. Germline V gene sequence: CDR1 LNHNV, CDR2 YYDKDF (reference sequence). Trimming at V came to 1 base and at J to 4 bases, leaving 6 bases not matched to a gene. The CDR3 spells CATSRASVAGGYNEQFF. CDR3 sequence (DNA): TGTGCCACCAGCAGAGCGAGTGTAGCGGGGGGGTACAATGAGCAGTTCTTC. The full variable domain, with the rest looked up from reference TRBV15 and TRBJ2-1, is DAMVIQNPRYQVTQFGKPVTLSCSQTLNHNVMYWYQQKSSQAPKLLFHYYDKDFNNEADTPDNFQSRRPNTSFCFLDIRSPGLGDTAMYLCATSRASVAGGYNEQFFGPGTRLTVL.

The chain uses TRBV6-1 and TRBJ1-2, with a weak D call TRBD1 (5 bases). The CDR3 spans 12 residues. Germline V CDR1 and CDR2: MNHNS, SASEGT. Trimming took 8 bases from V and 1 from J, leaving 8 bases between them. The CDR3 nucleotides read TGTGCCAGCCTGACAGTTAACTATGGCTACACCTTC. Residues: CASLTVNYGYTF.

The chain uses TRBV4-2 and TRBJ2-7; D is uncertain. Trimming pared 0 bases from V and 5 bases from J, leaving 8 bases between. The CDR3 has 13 residues. CDR1 and CDR2 (germline): LGHNA, YNFKEQ. CDR3 sequence (DNA): TGTGCCAGCAGCCAAGAAATAGGGCACGAGCAGTACTTC. Amino acids: CASSQEIGHEQYF.

This chain uses TRBV11-3 with TRBJ2-3; 11 bases are a match to TRBD2. Trimming cost V 5 bases and J 8 bases; bases outside gene matches: 9. This CDR3 region has 15 residues. Germline CDR1 and CDR2: SGHNT and YENEEA. The CDR3 spells CASSPGLAEAGTQYF. CDR3 nucleotides: TGTGCCAGCAGCCCGGGACTAGCGGAGGCGGGTACGCAGTATTTT.

CDR3 bases: TGCGCCAGCAGCGAGGGTAGAGGGGATCAGCCCCAGCATTTT. It specifies CASSEGRGDQPQHF. The J gene is TRBJ1-5, the V gene TRBV4-1; TRBD1 is a possible D gene (5 bases). Germline V gene data show CDR1 as MGHRA and CDR2 as YSYEKL. Trimming left V 5 bases short and J 5 bases short, with 13 bases between. This CDR3 region has 14 residues.

The gene calls are TRBV29-1 and TRBJ2-1, with D perhaps matching TRBD1 (5 bases). The length of the CDR3 is 14 residues. V lost 6 bases to trimming and J lost 0 bases, with 12 bases between them. CDR1 and CDR2 (germline): SQVTM, ANQGSEA. CDR3 residues: CSVGQGDSYNEQFF. In nucleotides, the CDR3 is TGCAGCGTCGGGCAAGGGGACTCCTACAATGAGCAGTTCTTC.

This chain's CDR3 is CSVEGQGAGYTF. CDR3 bases: TGCAGCGTTGAGGGCCAGGGCGCTGGCTACACCTTC. The V and J genes are TRBV29-1 and TRBJ1-2; TRBD1 is a possible D gene (5 bases). CDR3 length: 12 amino acids. The V end lost 3 bases, the J end lost 7 bases, and 12 bases lay between the germline ends. CDR1 and CDR2 (germline): SQVTM, ANQGSEA. The full variable domain, its missing parts supplied by reference TRBV29-1 and TRBJ1-2, is SAVISQKPSRDICQRGTSLTIQCQVDSQVTMMFWYRQQPGQSLTLIATANQGSEATYESGFVIDKFPISRPNLTFSTLTVSNMSPEDSSIYLCSVEGQGAGYTFGSGTRLTVV.

This sequence joins TRBV18 and TRBJ2-2; 7 bases are shared with TRBD1. Losses at the gene ends were 4 bases for V and 2 bases for J; bases not matched to a gene: 10. Germline V lookup: CDR1 KGHSH, CDR2 LQKENI. The CDR3 is 17 amino acids. This CDR3 reads CASSLRDSRFNTGELFF. CDR3 nucleotides: TGTGCCAGCTCACTACGGGACAGTCGTTTTAACACCGGGGAGCTGTTTTTT.

The chain is built from TRBV9 and TRBJ2-1; no definite D call. The CDR3 totals 13 residues. Germline V gene sequence: CDR1 SGDLS, CDR2 YYNGEE. Trimming left V 0 bases short and J 5 bases short, with 6 bases between. The CDR3 nucleotides read TGTGCCAGCAGCGTAGACGGACACAATGAGCAGTTCTTC. Encoded protein: CASSVDGHNEQFF.

As DNA, the CDR3 is TGCGCCAGCAGCTTGCTGGACGCTAACTATGGCTACACCTTC. This encodes CASSLLDANYGYTF. This chain connects TRBV5-1 to TRBJ1-2; D unclear. The CDR3 loop spans 14 amino acids. With 1 base removed from V and 0 bases from J, the gap between germline ends came to 7 bases. Germline CDR1 reads SGHRS; CDR2 reads YFSETQ.

This sequence joins TRBV9 and TRBJ2-5; D uncertain. Germline V gene data show CDR1 as SGDLS and CDR2 as YYNGEE. The CDR3 loop spans 15 amino acids. Deletions cut 1 base from V and 1 base from J, with 11 bases between. CDR3 bases: TGTGCCAGCAGCGTATTGGGGAAGAGCCAAGAGACCCAGTACTTC. This translates into CASSVLGKSQETQYF.

The V and J genes are TRBV5-4 and TRBJ1-2; D not resolved. The V end lost 4 bases, the J end lost 4 bases, and 8 bases lay between the germline ends. The CDR3 spans 12 residues. In germline, CDR1 is SGHNT, CDR2 YYREEE (reference sequence). The CDR3 region has the DNA TGTGCCAGCAGCGCGGACGTCTATGGCTACACCTTC. Translation gives CASSADVYGYTF.

The V and J genes are TRBV5-4 and TRBJ1-2, with a tentative D call TRBD1 (6 bases). There are 15 residues in the CDR3. Germline V lookup: CDR1 SGHNT, CDR2 YYREEE (reference sequence). The V and J ends lost 3 bases and 3 bases respectively, with 15 bases between them. The CDR3 reads CASSSRGAFDYGYTF. The CDR3 DNA reads as TGTGCCAGCAGCTCCCGGGGGGCCTTTGACTATGGCTACACCTTC.

V is TRBV5-3 and J is TRBJ2-7; D remains ambiguous. TRBV5-3 carries the ORF label, with uncertain function. This CDR3 contains 14 residues. Trimming left V 3 bases short and J 1 base short, with 11 bases between. In nucleotides, the CDR3 is TGTGCCAGAAGCTGTGGGTTCCGGTCCTACGAGCAGTACTTC. Translating gives CARSCGFRSYEQYF.

The chain combines TRBV7-2 with TRBJ2-3; maybe TRBD1 (5 bases). This CDR3 is built from 13 residues. V shed 6 bases and J shed 5 bases, with 12 bases lying between them. The germline V gene has CDR1 SGHTA and CDR2 FQGNSA. Here the CDR3 reads CASRSPGLDTQYF. The CDR3 DNA follows: TGTGCCAGCAGGTCCCCAGGGTTAGATACGCAGTATTTT.

The chain uses TRBV23-1 and TRBJ2-7; 9 nucleotides agree with TRBD1. TRBV23-1 is given ORF status, its function remaining uncertain. The V segment lost 4 bases and the J segment 1 base; nucleotides outside the gene matches: 8. The CDR3 totals 16 residues. The CDR3 DNA is TGCGCCAGCAGTCGATCATGGACAGGGGCATCCTACGAGCAGTACTTC. This gives the protein CASSRSWTGASYEQYF.

The rearrangement joins TRBV6-5 to TRBJ2-7; D might be TRBD1 or TRBD2, each matching 5 bases. This CDR3 is 15 amino acids long. V was shortened by 5 bases and J by 7 bases, with 21 bases between the two germline ends. Germline V lookup: CDR1 MNHEY, CDR2 SVGAGI. In nucleotides, the CDR3 is TGTGCCAGCAGTCCGCCGGGACGGAGCTTGTCGGAGCAGTACTTC. The encoded protein is CASSPPGRSLSEQYF.

CDR3 nucleotides: TGTGCCAGCAGCCAGGGACTAGCGGCCTCCTACGAGCAGTACTTC. Protein: CASSQGLAASYEQYF. This chain uses TRBV4-2 with TRBJ2-7; 11 bases align to TRBD2. Germline V gene sequence: CDR1 LGHNA, CDR2 YNFKEQ. The CDR3 loop spans 15 amino acids. J gave up 0 bases and V 3 bases, and 1 base lay outside the gene matches.

This chain joins TRBV5-1 and TRBJ2-7; 9 positions agree with TRBD1. In germline, CDR1 is SGHRS, CDR2 YFSETQ. The CDR3 has 16 amino acids. The ends lost 0 bases at V and 3 bases at J; junction bases unmatched: 7. The CDR3 DNA reads TGCGCCAGCAGCTTGGCCCAGGGACAGGGCCTCTACGAGCAGTACTTC. It encodes CASSLAQGQGLYEQYF.